A single sample gave rise to the 31 T cell receptor beta chains below, sequenced in a study of regulatory T cells in long-lasting Graves disease. The time point was: newly diagnosed GD, antithyroid drugs for less than 3 months. From RNA extracted from PBMCs, the TCR library was made. The TCR beta library used iRepertoire HTBI primers with Arm-PCR amplification of CDR3. TCRdb ran MiXCR on the multiplex PCR reads and lists one entry per CDR3 protein. The profile shows about 500,000 distinct CDR3 sequences, 12% of them singletons. A further study also used this sample, focusing on T cells in Graves' hyperthyroidism and ophthalmopathy.

This specimen consisted of peripheral blood mononuclear cells (PBMCs), obtained at new diagnosis, from a patient treated with antithyroid drugs. Every receptor here comes from a woman under 40 with Graves disease.

This sequence joins TRBV6-1 and TRBJ2-1, with D possibly TRBD1 on 7 matching bases. Trimming took 5 bases from V and 5 from J, leaving 22 bases between them. In germline, CDR1 is MNHNS, CDR2 SASEGT. This CDR3 region has 17 residues. In DNA, the CDR3 is TGTGCCAGCAGTCCCCTATCGGCGGGGACAGAACACAATGAGCAGTTCTTC. It yields the protein CASSPLSAGTEHNEQFF.

This clonotype was detected many times. The chain uses TRBV27 and TRBJ2-1; possible D gene TRBD1, 6 bases. The V end lost 3 bases, the J end lost 9 bases, and 15 bases lay between the germline ends. The germline V gene has CDR1 MNHEY and CDR2 SMNVEV (reference sequence). The CDR3 runs 14 residues. CDR3 in DNA: TGTGCCAGCAGTTTGAACAGGGTGGCAGGTGAGCAGTTCTTC. This gives the protein CASSLNRVAGEQFF.

This clonotype was found many times. The gene calls are TRBV28 and TRBJ1-2; 11 bases match TRBD1. Germline V gene sequence: CDR1 MDHEN, CDR2 SYDVKM. The CDR3 is made up of 18 amino acids. Germline trimming cut 2 bases from V and 6 bases from J; bases unmatched to any gene: 14. The CDR3 nucleotides are TGTGCCAGCAGTTTAGGTCCGCCCTCGGACAGGGGGCGAGATGGCTACACCTTC. Translation: CASSLGPPSDRGRDGYTF.

This clonotype occurred many times. The genes are TRBV10-3 and TRBJ2-5; tentative D call: TRBD2 (5 bases). Per germline, CDR1 ENHRY and CDR2 SYGVKD. Deletions cut 0 bases from V and 4 bases from J, with 18 bases between. The CDR3 extends over 17 amino acids. The CDR3 DNA reads TGTGCCATCAGTGAGTCTCAGTTCCGGGGATTGGGAGAGACCCAGTACTTC. It codes for CAISESQFRGLGETQYF.

The chain carries TRBV9 and TRBJ2-4, with no clear D. Germline loops: CDR1 SGDLS, CDR2 YYNGEE. Deletions cut 4 bases from V and 0 bases from J, with 11 bases between. The CDR3 extends over 15 amino acids. The CDR3 coding sequence is TGTGCCAGCAGCCCCGGGTCAGAAGCCAAAAACATTCAGTACTTC. Translation gives CASSPGSEAKNIQYF.

This clonotype was picked up a small number of times. V and J are TRBV27 and TRBJ2-3; D remains ambiguous. Germline V gives CDR1 MNHEY, CDR2 SMNVEV (reference sequence). Trimming stripped 10 bases from V and 0 bases from J, with 17 bases between. This CDR3 spans 15 amino acids. CDR3 nucleotides: TGTGCCACTCACCCGAACAGTATTAGCACAGATACGCAGTATTTT. This gives the protein CATHPNSISTDTQYF.

This clonotype was detected many times. The rearrangement links TRBV28 to TRBJ2-7; D is unclear. CDR1 and CDR2 from the germline V gene are MDHEN and SYDVKM. The CDR3 totals 11 residues. Trimming cost V 7 bases and J 3 bases, with 7 bases left between them. The CDR3 DNA reads as TGTGCCAGCAACGAGCGCTACGAGCAGTACTTC. It is translated as CASNERYEQYF.

This clonotype has a count of ten or more. The rearrangement links TRBV12-3 or TRBV12-4 to TRBJ2-7; 7 bases are shared with TRBD1. J lost 2 bases, V lost 6 bases, and 10 bases had no gene match. There are 15 residues in the CDR3. The CDR3 protein is CASRYTGAGTYEQYF. Here the CDR3 DNA reads TGTGCCAGCAGATACACAGGGGCGGGTACCTACGAGCAGTACTTC.

The chain carries TRBV4-3 and TRBJ2-7, with 10 bases identical to TRBD2. J was trimmed by 4 bases and V by 0 bases; bases with no gene match: 12. Germline V lookup: CDR1 LGHNA, CDR2 YSLEER. The CDR3 has 18 amino acids. The CDR3 nucleotides are TGCGCCAGCAGCCAAGAATATGCTGGTAGCGGGAGGACGTACGAGCAGTACTTC. It encodes CASSQEYAGSGRTYEQYF.

This clonotype came up many times. CDR3 in DNA: TGTGCCAGCAGTTACAGCGGGACAGGGACTGAGACCCAGTACTTC. This sequence encodes CASSYSGTGTETQYF. The chain recombines TRBV7-9 with TRBJ2-5; TRBD1 aligns across 9 bases. CDR3 length equals 15 residues. The V and J ends lost 6 bases and 5 bases, in that order; junction bases with no gene match: 10. The germline V gene encodes CDR1 SEHNR and CDR2 FQNEAQ (reference sequence).

This clonotype appeared many times. The chain has TRBV6-1 and TRBJ1-2, with D hard to call. Trimming pared 7 bases from V and 4 bases from J, leaving 13 bases between. The length of the CDR3 is 13 residues. The germline gives CDR1 MNHNS, CDR2 SASEGT. The CDR3 spells CASTPTRGYGYTF. The DNA for the CDR3 is TGTGCCAGCACCCCGACCCGGGGCTATGGCTACACCTTC.

This clonotype has a count of ten or more. The V and J genes are TRBV5-6 and TRBJ2-7; D is ambiguous. Between the trimmed V and J ends, which lost 4 bases and 1 base, there was a span of 12 bases. This CDR3 contains 14 residues. From germline, CDR1 is SGHDT and CDR2 YYEEEE. The CDR3 here is CASSPAPPSYEQYF. The DNA for the CDR3 is TGTGCCAGCAGCCCCGCCCCCCCATCCTACGAGCAGTACTTC.

This chain joins TRBV27 and TRBJ2-1; TRBD2 aligns across 14 bases. The CDR3 sequence is 19 residues long. The germline gives CDR1 MNHEY, CDR2 SMNVEV (reference sequence). The V and J ends lost 2 bases and 6 bases, in that order; junction bases with no gene match: 12. The CDR3 is CASSLKGVSGLAGVNEQFF. DNA of the CDR3: TGTGCCAGCAGTTTAAAGGGGGTGTCGGGACTAGCGGGAGTCAATGAGCAGTTCTTC.

This clonotype was recorded only once. CDR3 loop: CATSRGGRSSYEQYF. The CDR3 DNA reads TGTGCCACCAGCAGAGGAGGCCGTAGCTCCTACGAGCAGTACTTC. The chain recombines TRBV15 with TRBJ2-7; D is undetermined. Germline CDR1 and CDR2: LNHNV and YYDKDF (reference sequence). The CDR3 totals 15 residues. Trimming left V 1 base short and J 0 bases short, with 10 bases between.

This clonotype has a count of ten or more. This rearrangement joins TRBV2 to TRBJ1-3, with 7 bases that match TRBD1. The J segment lost 4 bases and the V segment lost 4 bases, leaving 7 bases of the junction unmatched. CDR1 is SNHLY, CDR2 FYNNEI, per germline. The CDR3 is made up of 15 amino acids. Here the CDR3 reads CASSGGDRVGNTIYF. The DNA of the CDR3 is TGTGCCAGCAGTGGTGGCGACAGGGTAGGAAACACCATATATTTT.

This clonotype was seen ten or more times. The chain uses TRBV28 and TRBJ1-1, with a possible D match to TRBD1 (5 bases). This CDR3 has 13 residues. Germline-derived CDR1 and CDR2 are MDHEN and SYDVKM. Trimming pared 6 bases from V and 1 base from J, leaving 9 bases between. As DNA, the CDR3 is TGTGCCAGCAGATCGACAGAGAACACTGAAGCTTTCTTT. Protein: CASRSTENTEAFF.

This clonotype was seen at least ten times. J is TRBJ1-1 and V is TRBV12-3 or TRBV12-4; D is perhaps TRBD1 (5 bases). This CDR3 contains 13 residues. Trimming cost V 7 bases and J 1 base, with 10 bases left between them. Written as DNA, the CDR3 is TGTGCCAGCACCAATGACAGGAACACTGAAGCTTTCTTT. The encoded protein is CASTNDRNTEAFF.

J is TRBJ1-5 and V is TRBV19, with 7 bases identical to TRBD1. The CDR3 covers 19 residues. Germline V gene lookup returns CDR1 LNHDA and CDR2 SQIVND (reference sequence). Trimming cost V 0 bases and J 0 bases; bases outside gene matches: 11. The CDR3 nucleotides read TGTGCCAGTAGTATAGATTTGTGGGACAGCCGATATAGCAATCAGCCCCAGCATTTT. Protein sequence: CASSIDLWDSRYSNQPQHF.

This clonotype came up many times. CDR3 DNA: TGCGCCAGCAGCTTGGACAGGGGGCGCGGTGAGCAGTTCTTC. This codes for CASSLDRGRGEQFF. This sequence joins TRBV5-1 and TRBJ2-1, with 9 bases that match TRBD1. CDR1 and CDR2 from the germline V gene are SGHRS and YFSETQ. With 0 bases clipped from V and 9 bases from J, the junction kept 4 bases outside the gene matches. This CDR3 comprises 14 residues. Supplemented by reference TRBV5-1 and TRBJ2-1, the full variable domain reads KAGVTQTPRYLIKTRGQQVTLSCSPISGHRSVSWYQQTPGQGLQFLFEYFSETQRNKGNFPGRFSGRQFSNSRSEMNVSTLELGDSALYLCASSLDRGRGEQFFGPGTRLTVL.

The V gene is TRBV4-3, the J gene TRBJ1-2; 7 bases agree with TRBD1. Looked up from germline, CDR1 is LGHNA and CDR2 is YSLEER. The CDR3 loop spans 13 amino acids. V lost 4 bases, J lost 5 bases, and 4 bases stayed unmatched. CDR3 in DNA: TGCGCCAGCAGCCGCGGGACAGATTATGGCTACACCTTC. Translating it yields CASSRGTDYGYTF.

This chain uses TRBV11-2 with TRBJ2-1; TRBD2 matches 10 bases. CDR3 size: 15 residues. V trimming: 4 bases; J trimming: 6 bases; junction bases outside the gene matches: 6. Germline loops: CDR1 SGHAT, CDR2 FQNNGV. This CDR3 is CASSSPGLAANEQFF. In DNA, the CDR3 is TGTGCCAGCAGCTCGCCAGGACTAGCGGCCAATGAGCAGTTCTTC.

The chain recombines TRBV13 with TRBJ2-3; 8 bases map to TRBD2. The V gene end was trimmed by 2 bases and the J gene end by 2 bases; junction bases not matched to a gene: 6. Per the germline V gene, CDR1 is PRHDT and CDR2 is FYEKMQ (reference sequence). The CDR3 spans 16 residues. The DNA for the CDR3 is TGTGCCAGCAGCTTACGGATAGCGGGGCACACAGATACGCAGTATTTT. Its translation: CASSLRIAGHTDTQYF.

This clonotype was seen ten or more times. The CDR3 DNA is TGTGCCAGCAGCGGAGGCTCCAGTGTCGGGGAGCTGTTTTTT. Translation: CASSGGSSVGELFF. This sequence joins TRBV9 and TRBJ2-2; D call uncertain. The germline gives CDR1 SGDLS, CDR2 YYNGEE. The length of the CDR3 is 14 residues. V lost 3 bases to trimming and J lost 7 bases, with 13 bases between them.

This clonotype was counted many times. This chain uses TRBV4-2 with TRBJ2-2; D might be TRBD2 (6 bases). Germline assignment: CDR1 LGHNA and CDR2 YNFKEQ. This CDR3 has 16 residues. The V gene lost 3 bases and the J gene lost 4 bases, with 15 bases spanning the gap. Here the CDR3 DNA reads TGTGCCAGCAGCCAGGGTGGAGCGGGCCCCACCGGGGAGCTGTTTTTT. The encoded protein is CASSQGGAGPTGELFF.

With regard to this clonotype: Compared with germline, one end of the junction differs, possibly owing to a read error. The CDR3 sequence: CTSSRRTGSTGELFF. CDR3 bases: TGTACCAGCAGCCGCAGGACAGGGAGCACCGGGGAGCTGTTTTTT. The V and J genes are TRBV3-1 and TRBJ2-2; TRBD1 aligns across 8 bases. Per germline, CDR1 LGHDT and CDR2 YNNKEL (reference sequence). The CDR3 covers 15 residues. The full variable domain, with the rest looked up from reference TRBV3-1 and TRBJ2-2, is DTAVSQTPKYLVTQMGNDKSIKCEQNLGHDTMYWYKQDSKKFLKIMFSYNNKELIINETVPNRFSPKSPDKAHLNLHINSLELGDSAVYFCTSSRRTGSTGELFFGEGSRLTVL.

This clonotype was detected many times. This chain joins TRBV18 and TRBJ1-5; D is uncertain. The CDR3 extends over 13 amino acids. CDR1 and CDR2 (germline): KGHSH, LQKENI. The ends were cut back, 3 bases at V and 4 bases at J, with 7 bases in the middle. CDR3 amino acids: CASSPSWNQPQHF. For the CDR3, the DNA is TGTGCCAGCTCACCCAGTTGGAATCAGCCCCAGCATTTT.

This clonotype was seen a handful of times. The chain has TRBV6-1 and TRBJ2-7; D remains unclear. There are 15 residues in the CDR3. V lost 6 bases, J lost 2 bases, and 17 bases lay in between. Germline-derived CDR1 and CDR2 are MNHNS and SASEGT. The CDR3 sequence: CASSPTERLTYEQYF. CDR3 nucleotides: TGTGCCAGCAGCCCTACCGAACGTCTAACCTACGAGCAGTACTTC.

At least ten counts were recorded for this clonotype. The chain combines TRBV7-9 with TRBJ1-1; D is unclear. Germline CDR1 is SEHNR and CDR2 is FQNEAQ (reference sequence). The CDR3 has 12 residues. Between the trimmed V and J ends, which lost 5 bases and 5 bases, there was a span of 9 bases. DNA of the CDR3: TGTGCCAGCAGCCAAGTTGTAACTGAAGCTTTCTTT. Translation: CASSQVVTEAFF.

The chain carries TRBV19 and TRBJ1-5; D is ambiguous. Trimming removed 3 bases at V and 0 bases at J, with 6 bases between. The CDR3 has 14 amino acids. Germline CDR1 reads LNHDA; CDR2 reads SQIVND (reference sequence). DNA of the CDR3: TGTGCCAGTAGTATTGTCAATAGCAATCAGCCCCAGCATTTT. Protein: CASSIVNSNQPQHF.

This chain links TRBV2 with TRBJ1-4; 9 bases are shared with TRBD1. V was clipped by 6 bases and J by 13 bases; unmatched bases: 6. Germline CDR1 reads SNHLY; CDR2 reads FYNNEI. The CDR3 totals 12 residues. The CDR3 DNA sequence: TGTGCCAGCAGAATCTTGGACAGGGGACTGTTTTTT. It encodes CASRILDRGLFF.

This clonotype appeared many times. V usage is TRBV3-1 and J usage is TRBJ1-1; TRBD1 might be the D (6 bases). This CDR3 is built from 15 residues. The V and J ends lost 1 base and 3 bases respectively, with 12 bases between them. CDR1 is LGHDT and CDR2 is YNNKEL in the germline V gene (reference sequence). CDR3 loop: CASSQVLGADTEAFF. The CDR3 DNA sequence: TGTGCCAGCAGCCAAGTATTGGGGGCCGACACTGAAGCTTTCTTT. The entire variable domain, with the rest obtained from reference TRBV3-1 and TRBJ1-1, is as follows: DTAVSQTPKYLVTQMGNDKSIKCEQNLGHDTMYWYKQDSKKFLKIMFSYNNKELIINETVPNRFSPKSPDKAHLNLHINSLELGDSAVYFCASSQVLGADTEAFFGQGTRLTVV.